This T cell receptor beta chain was documented in a study of blood T cell repertoires in COVID-19. Study overall: Acute and convalescent COVID-19 samples came from the United States, Italy and Spain. T cells, B-cell-depleted T cells, or PBMCs provided the cDNA or gDNA that served as material.

The V end lost 3 bases, the J end lost 0 bases, and 17 bases lay between the germline ends. The CDR3 runs 17 residues. Germline assignment: CDR1 MGHRA and CDR2 YSYEKL. Authors' processing steps: Reference gene primer amplification gave nucleated cell count estimates. Sequencing used immunoSEQ multiplex PCR; TCRdb keeps in-frame clones, though not all of them. Clonal size and the V and J genes are those of that table, whereas D and trimming came from the DNA. The table shows under 200,000 clones, with around 83% occurring only once. J is TRBJ1-1 and V is TRBV4-1; possibly TRBD1 for D (6 bases). The specimen was peripheral blood. This clonotype was obtained from a woman aged 80 or older in a cohort sampled during active or convalescent COVID-19. CDR3 DNA sequence: TGCGCCAGCAGCCATAGGTCCGGGAGGGGGGTGAACACTGAAGCTTTCTTT. It yields the protein CASSHRSGRGVNTEAFF.